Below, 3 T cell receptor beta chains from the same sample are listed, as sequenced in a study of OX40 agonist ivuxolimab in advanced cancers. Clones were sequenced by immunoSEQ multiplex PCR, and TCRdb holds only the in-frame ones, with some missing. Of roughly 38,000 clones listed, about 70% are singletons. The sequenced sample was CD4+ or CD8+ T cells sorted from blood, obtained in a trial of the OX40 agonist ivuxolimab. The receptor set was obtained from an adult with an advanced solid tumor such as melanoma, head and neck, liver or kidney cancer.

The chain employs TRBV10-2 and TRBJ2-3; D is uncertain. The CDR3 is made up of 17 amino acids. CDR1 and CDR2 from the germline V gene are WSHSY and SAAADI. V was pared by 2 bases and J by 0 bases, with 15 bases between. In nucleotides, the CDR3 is TGCGCCAGCAGTGAGAACCCCCAGGAGTTAAGCACAGATACGCAGTATTTT. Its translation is CASSENPQELSTDTQYF.

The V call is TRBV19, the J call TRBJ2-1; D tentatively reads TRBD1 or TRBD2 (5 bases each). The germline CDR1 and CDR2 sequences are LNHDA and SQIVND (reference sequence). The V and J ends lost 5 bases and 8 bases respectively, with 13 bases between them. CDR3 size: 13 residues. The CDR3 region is CASSYLGADEQFF. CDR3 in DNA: TGTGCCAGTAGTTACCTCGGGGCCGATGAGCAGTTCTTC.

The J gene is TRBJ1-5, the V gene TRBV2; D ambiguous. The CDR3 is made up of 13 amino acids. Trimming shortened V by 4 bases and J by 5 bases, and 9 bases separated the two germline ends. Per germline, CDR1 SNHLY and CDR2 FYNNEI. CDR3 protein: CASSGLIDQPQHF. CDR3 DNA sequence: TGTGCCAGCAGTGGGTTGATCGATCAGCCCCAGCATTTT.